This TCR beta chain was sequenced during a study of vaccination effects on CD4 cells after COVID-19. Assay: immunoSEQ multiplex PCR; the TCRdb copy retains only in-frame clones and omits some. The repertoire has 70,000 to 75,000 clones, approximately 80% of them found once; the top ten carry about 2.1%. It was after more than 8 days of culture that CD4+ T cells were isolated. To note about this clone: Its specificity is unknown.

The source is a human donor who received a COVID-19 vaccine. The material sequenced was CD4+ T cells from PBMCs cultured without peptide, taken before COVID-19 vaccination.

The CDR3 protein is CSVEGPGRVAGYTF. For the CDR3, the DNA is TGCAGCGTTGAAGGCCCGGGTAGGGTCGCTGGCTACACCTTC. The chain is built from TRBV29-1 and TRBJ1-2; D gene uncertain. CDR3 length: 14 amino acids. V was shortened by 1 base and J by 7 bases, with 16 bases between the two germline ends. From germline, CDR1 is SQVTM and CDR2 ANQGSEA.